Included here is one T cell receptor beta chain sequence, with context. Antigen specificity is unknown. These data come from a study of metastatic and nonmetastatic thyroid tumors. Study details: Malignant thyroid and benign thyroid patients provided blood and tumor or nodule tissue whose repertoires were compared.

Original data processing: In papillary thyroid cancer, a distant-metastasis classifier was built using CDR3 differences across clinicopathological groups. TCRdb recomputed clones from the PCR reads via MiXCR. These V and J calls are TCRdb output, not the study's own analysis. The repertoire includes some 42,000 clones, 25% to 30% of them detected once, and 11% sits in the top ten. General study results and limits: When malignant thyroid tumors were compared with benign nodules, TCR beta diversity was reportedly significantly higher in the malignant tumors. This held in both blood and tumor samples.

Each patient came to thyroid surgery without any prior treatment (of any kind). The receptor was derived from a male donor with papillary thyroid cancer or a benign thyroid nodule (not recorded which). Some clones in this sample may be carry-over from other donors' samples. The sample consisted of blood.

CDR3 DNA: TGTGCCACCAGTGTTGCCGGGAACTATGGCTACACCTTC. Amino acids: CATSVAGNYGYTF. The J gene is TRBJ1-2, the V gene TRBV24-1; D is ambiguous. CDR3 length: 13 amino acids. CDR1 and CDR2 (germline): KGHDR, SFDVKD. Deletions cut 5 bases from V and 2 bases from J, with 8 bases between.